The 31 T cell receptor beta chains in this list originate from one sample, sequenced in a study of shared clonotypes between healthy human individuals. Method: immunoSEQ multiplex PCR; TCRdb's copy keeps in-frame clones and lacks some. The sample lists around 600,000 clones, 95% occurring once. Cells designated naive CD8 were CD45RO-negative and were positively selected for CCR7, with terminally differentiated effector memory CD45RA+ cells excluded. The sample was naive CD8+ T cells sorted from blood. The receptors were gathered from a young woman in good health.

V gene TRBV4-2 combines with J gene TRBJ2-7; D is unresolved. This CDR3 has 15 amino acids. V shed 0 bases and J shed 3 bases, with 12 bases lying between them. From germline, CDR1 is LGHNA and CDR2 YNFKEQ. Here the CDR3 reads CASSQDGQTGYEQYF. The CDR3 DNA reads as TGTGCCAGCAGCCAAGATGGGCAAACTGGCTACGAGCAGTACTTC.

This chain connects TRBV4-1 to TRBJ2-1; D may be TRBD2 (7 bases). CDR3 length: 16 amino acids. Germline-derived CDR1 and CDR2 are MGHRA and YSYEKL. Trimming took 3 bases from V and 7 from J, leaving 19 bases between them. CDR3 protein: CASSHAEGEGHNEQFF. CDR3 nucleotides: TGCGCCAGCAGCCATGCTGAGGGGGAGGGCCATAATGAGCAGTTCTTC.

The V gene is TRBV27, the J gene TRBJ2-5; 12 bases are a match to TRBD1. After removal of 4 bases from V and 5 bases from J, the junction contained 5 bases not matched to a gene. From germline, CDR1 is MNHEY and CDR2 SMNVEV (reference sequence). The CDR3 sequence is 15 residues long. CDR3 bases: TGTGCCAGCAGTTATGGGACAGGGGGCCGGGAGACCCAGTACTTC. Translated: CASSYGTGGRETQYF.

The chain couples TRBV19 to TRBJ2-7; the D is unclear. Germline V gene sequence: CDR1 LNHDA, CDR2 SQIVND (reference sequence). Trimming stripped 1 base from V and 3 bases from J, with 13 bases between. The CDR3 contains 15 residues. The CDR3 loop is CASSIGPGTLYEQYF. The CDR3 DNA is TGTGCCAGTAGTATAGGGCCAGGAACCCTCTACGAGCAGTACTTC.

J is TRBJ2-7 and V is TRBV7-6; perhaps TRBD2 as D (5 bases). Germline values: CDR1 SGHVS, CDR2 FNYEAQ. The CDR3 loop spans 12 amino acids. Trimming removed 5 bases from V and 3 bases from J, with 8 bases in between. CDR3 DNA sequence: TGTGCCAGCAGCGCGGGTGGCTACGAGCAGTACTTC. Its protein product is CASSAGGYEQYF.

The rearrangement joins TRBV27 to TRBJ2-2; 7 bases line up with TRBD2. The J segment lost 4 bases and the V segment lost 6 bases, leaving 8 bases of the junction unmatched. Germline V lookup: CDR1 MNHEY, CDR2 SMNVEV (reference sequence). The CDR3 sequence is 15 residues long. CDR3 sequence (DNA): TGTGCCAGCAGCCCGACTAGCCCTTCCACCGGGGAGCTGTTTTTT. Translating it yields CASSPTSPSTGELFF.

On this clone itself: This CDR3 is also generated by other DNA sequences in the sample. V gene TRBV19 combines with J gene TRBJ2-5; 11 nucleotides match TRBD1. TRBJ2-7 explains the end of the DNA better; the J call may be wrong. The CDR3 loop spans 14 amino acids. Germline V gene sequence: CDR1 LNHDA, CDR2 SQIVND (reference sequence). The CDR3 DNA sequence: TGTGCCAGTAGTCCGGGGACAGGGGGCTACGAGCAGTACTTC. This sequence encodes CASSPGTGGYEQYF.

The chain joins TRBV4-1 to TRBJ1-1, with 7 bases fitting TRBD1. The V and J ends lost 0 bases and 3 bases, in that order; junction bases with no gene match: 7. This CDR3 is built from 16 residues. CDR1 and CDR2 (germline): MGHRA, YSYEKL. The CDR3 DNA reads TGCGCCAGCAGCCAAGATTTGGGGACAGAGGACACTGAAGCTTTCTTT. It specifies CASSQDLGTEDTEAFF.

CDR3 in DNA: TGTGCCAGCACCGAAGAGGGATCCCCCGAGCAGTACTTC. Translated: CASTEEGSPEQYF. The rearrangement links TRBV5-4 to TRBJ2-7; TRBD2 might be the D (5 bases). Per germline, CDR1 SGHNT and CDR2 YYREEE (reference sequence). The CDR3 has 13 amino acids. V lost 6 bases to trimming and J lost 6 bases, with 16 bases between them.

The CDR3 spells CASSPLASRNNEQFF. In DNA, the CDR3 is TGTGCCAGCAGTCCCCTAGCGTCAAGAAACAATGAGCAGTTCTTC. The chain couples TRBV6-5 to TRBJ2-1, with D possibly TRBD2 on 6 matching bases. V was pared by 5 bases and J by 5 bases, with 16 bases between. This CDR3 is built from 15 residues. The germline V gene has CDR1 MNHEY and CDR2 SVGAGI.

The gene calls are TRBV30 and TRBJ2-1; 8 nucleotides agree with TRBD2. Germline-derived CDR1 and CDR2 are GTSNPN and SVGIG (reference sequence). V shed 0 bases, J shed 7 bases, and the junction held 11 bases outside the gene matches. The CDR3 loop spans 16 amino acids. The CDR3 DNA reads as TGTGCCTGGAGTGTACTGGCGGGAGGAGGTCGGAATGAGCAGTTCTTC. As protein: CAWSVLAGGGRNEQFF.

The V and J genes are TRBV7-6 and TRBJ2-1, with TRBD2 matching 7 bases. Germline CDR1 is SGHVS and CDR2 is FNYEAQ. The CDR3 totals 14 residues. V lost 5 bases to trimming and J lost 5 bases; unmatched junction nucleotides: 6. The CDR3: CASSPERDHNEQFF. CDR3 nucleotides: TGTGCCAGCAGCCCTGAGCGGGACCACAATGAGCAGTTCTTC.

The chain employs TRBV2 and TRBJ1-1; no clear D. The germline V and J ends were trimmed by 6 bases and 1 base, with 6 bases remaining between them. Germline V gives CDR1 SNHLY, CDR2 FYNNEI. The CDR3 is 12 residues long. CDR3 in amino acids: CASRWSNTEAFF. The CDR3 bases are TGTGCCAGCAGGTGGTCGAACACTGAAGCTTTCTTT.

The chain is built from TRBV19 and TRBJ2-2, with 9 bases identical to TRBD2. J gave up 7 bases and V 3 bases, and 6 bases lay outside the gene matches. The CDR3 contains 15 residues. Per the germline V gene, CDR1 is LNHDA and CDR2 is SQIVND (reference sequence). CDR3: CASSIVLAGSGELFF. CDR3 nucleotide sequence: TGTGCCAGTAGTATTGTACTAGCGGGTAGCGGGGAGCTGTTTTTT.

This clone was picked up one time. The chain recombines TRBV7-6 with TRBJ1-5, with D perhaps TRBD1 (5 bases). Germline V gene lookup returns CDR1 SGHVS and CDR2 FNYEAQ. There are 16 residues in the CDR3. V lost 2 bases to trimming and J lost 5 bases, with 16 bases between them. The CDR3: CASSLYSGGRDQPQHF. The CDR3 nucleotides are TGTGCCAGCAGCTTATATTCTGGGGGGAGGGATCAGCCCCAGCATTTT.

The chain is built from TRBV18 and TRBJ2-1, with 7 bases that match TRBD2. The CDR3 has 16 residues. Germline assignment: CDR1 KGHSH and CDR2 LQKENI. V dropped 2 bases and J dropped 3; count of bases not matched to a gene: 7. This CDR3 is CASSPGDSGRYNEQFF. DNA of the CDR3: TGTGCCAGCTCACCAGGCGATAGCGGGCGCTACAATGAGCAGTTCTTC.

The gene calls are TRBV19 and TRBJ2-7; the D gene could be TRBD1 or TRBD2 (5 bases each). V shed 4 bases and J shed 4 bases, with 11 bases lying between them. The CDR3 extends over 13 amino acids. Germline V gene sequence: CDR1 LNHDA, CDR2 SQIVND (reference sequence). Here the CDR3 DNA reads TGTGCCAGTAGTAGGGGGAGTACTTACGAGCAGTACTTC. Translating it yields CASSRGSTYEQYF.

The chain has TRBV28 and TRBJ2-6; 7 bases line up with TRBD1. CDR1 and CDR2 (germline): MDHEN, SYDVKM. V shed 1 base and J 4 bases; nucleotides not matched to a gene: 4. CDR3 length: 16 residues. CDR3 region: CASSLFTGVGANVLTF. DNA of the CDR3: TGTGCCAGCAGTTTATTCACAGGGGTCGGGGCCAACGTCCTGACTTTC.

The genes are TRBV2 and TRBJ2-7, with 9 bases fitting TRBD1. This CDR3 comprises 14 residues. The V gene's germline CDR1 is SNHLY and CDR2 FYNNEI. The junction had 4 bases not matched to a gene; V was cut back by 6 bases and J by 1 base. CDR3 sequence (DNA): TGTGCCAGCAGATCCGGGACAGGGTCCTACGAGCAGTACTTC. The encoded protein is CASRSGTGSYEQYF.

The chain couples TRBV4-1 to TRBJ1-3, with no clear D. The V end lost 1 base, the J end lost 3 bases, and 13 bases lay between the germline ends. This CDR3 has 16 amino acids. Germline CDR1 reads MGHRA; CDR2 reads YSYEKL. This CDR3 is CASSQVPGILGNTIYF. DNA for the CDR3: TGCGCCAGCAGCCAAGTGCCGGGTATCCTTGGAAACACCATATATTTT.

The chain uses TRBV10-3 and TRBJ1-5; 7 bases are a match to TRBD1. CDR3 length equals 14 residues. J was trimmed by 7 bases and V by 8 bases; bases with no gene match: 11. CDR1 is ENHRY, CDR2 SYGVKD, per germline. CDR3 nucleotide sequence: TGTGCCATCGGGGAAACAGGGGCATTGCAGCCCCAGCATTTT. The encoded protein is CAIGETGALQPQHF.

This chain uses TRBV30 with TRBJ2-5; 9 bases map to TRBD1. The CDR3 consists of 14 residues. Germline lookup yields CDR1 GTSNPN and CDR2 SVGIG (reference sequence). Trimming removed 4 bases from V and 4 bases from J; junction bases left unmatched: 7. CDR3 region: CAWTQGARGETQYF. The DNA for the CDR3 is TGTGCCTGGACACAGGGGGCAAGGGGAGAGACCCAGTACTTC.

The chain combines TRBV28 with TRBJ2-7; no definite D call. Germline-derived CDR1 and CDR2 are MDHEN and SYDVKM. There are 12 residues in the CDR3. Deletions cut 3 bases from V and 4 bases from J, with 7 bases between. CDR3 DNA: TGTGCCAGCAGTTTCAACAAATACGAGCAGTACTTC. It is translated as CASSFNKYEQYF.

J is TRBJ2-7 and V is TRBV13; 7 bases are shared with TRBD2. Germline V gene sequence: CDR1 PRHDT, CDR2 FYEKMQ (reference sequence). Germline trimming cut 5 bases from V and 9 bases from J; bases unmatched to any gene: 10. The CDR3 is made up of 13 amino acids. The CDR3 nucleotides read TGTGCCAGCAGCCTCTCCGGACTAGATGGGCAGTACTTC. Its protein product is CASSLSGLDGQYF. Full variable domain (remainder filled in from reference TRBV13 and TRBJ2-7): AAGVIQSPRHLIKEKRETATLKCYPIPRHDTVYWYQQGPGQDPQFLISFYEKMQSDKGSIPDRFSAQQFSDYHSELNMSSLELGDSALYFCASSLSGLDGQYFGPGTRLTVT.

The chain has TRBV4-1 and TRBJ2-7; 10 bases agree with TRBD1. Unmatched junction bases numbered 9, after V lost 3 bases and J lost 4 bases. This CDR3 has 16 amino acids. The germline CDR1 and CDR2 sequences are MGHRA and YSYEKL. The CDR3 region is CASSHNAPGQGYEQYF. The CDR3 coding sequence is TGCGCCAGCAGCCACAACGCGCCGGGACAGGGGTACGAGCAGTACTTC.

The gene calls are TRBV7-8 and TRBJ2-1; D gene ambiguous. In germline, CDR1 is SGHVS, CDR2 FQNEAQ. V lost 2 bases and J lost 0, with 11 bases in between. This CDR3 contains 16 residues. The DNA of the CDR3 is TGTGCCAGCAGCTTAAAGATCAGTAACTCCTACAATGAGCAGTTCTTC. It encodes CASSLKISNSYNEQFF. The full variable domain, completed using reference TRBV7-8 and TRBJ2-1, is GAGVSQSPRYKVAKRGQDVALRCDPISGHVSLFWYQQALGQGPEFLTYFQNEAQLDKSGLPSDRFFAERPEGSVSTLKIQRTQQEDSAVYLCASSLKISNSYNEQFFGPGTRLTVL.

The rearrangement uses TRBV27 and TRBJ2-1; D perhaps matches TRBD2 (6 bases). The V gene's germline CDR1 is MNHEY and CDR2 SMNVEV (reference sequence). The CDR3 extends over 16 amino acids. Trimming cost V 3 bases and J 7 bases, with 19 bases left between them. CDR3: CASSLAGTTFRNEQFF. CDR3 sequence (DNA): TGTGCCAGCAGTTTGGCGGGAACCACTTTTAGGAATGAGCAGTTCTTC.

The chain carries TRBV2 and TRBJ1-2; D is uncertain. V was shortened by 7 bases and J by 2 bases, with 14 bases between the two germline ends. This CDR3 spans 14 amino acids. Germline lookup yields CDR1 SNHLY and CDR2 FYNNEI. In DNA, the CDR3 is TGTGCCAGCACTCGCTCCGGGCAGAACTATGGCTACACCTTC. It specifies CASTRSGQNYGYTF.

The chain recombines TRBV30 with TRBJ2-7; no clear D. Trimming cost V 1 base and J 4 bases, with 8 bases left between them. CDR3 length: 12 amino acids. The germline V gene encodes CDR1 GTSNPN and CDR2 SVGIG (reference sequence). CDR3 nucleotides: TGTGCCTGGAGTGCAGTCGGGTACGAGCAGTACTTC. It encodes CAWSAVGYEQYF.

V usage is TRBV27 and J usage is TRBJ2-7, with no clear D. V was clipped by 4 bases and J by 2 bases, with 12 bases between them. The CDR3 consists of 14 residues. The V gene's germline CDR1 is MNHEY and CDR2 SMNVEV (reference sequence). The CDR3 nucleotides are TGTGCCAGCAGTTCTCAGACGGACGCCTACGAGCAGTACTTC. Amino acid sequence: CASSSQTDAYEQYF.

The gene calls are TRBV7-9 and TRBJ2-5, with D maybe TRBD1 (6 bases). Near its end, the DNA agrees better with TRBJ2-7, so the J call may be wrong. The CDR3 length is 15 residues. CDR1 SEHNR and CDR2 FQNEAQ come from the germline V gene (reference sequence). For the CDR3, the DNA is TGTGCCAGCAGTGAAACAGGGAAACCTCCCTACGAGCAGTACTTC. Its protein product is CASSETGKPPYEQYF.